The clone carrying this T cell receptor (beta chain) was counted only a few times. This sample is drawn from a study of OX40 agonist ivuxolimab in advanced cancers. Repertoires were generated with immunoSEQ multiplex PCR, while TCRdb's copy carries only in-frame clones and drops some. The sample includes approximately 82,000 clones, about 86% of them seen just once. There are 12 residues in the CDR3. V shed 6 bases and J shed 10 bases, with 13 bases lying between them. Germline V lookup: CDR1 SGHVS, CDR2 FNYEAQ. This material consisted of CD4+ or CD8+ T cells sorted from blood, taken in a trial of the OX40 agonist ivuxolimab. The chain employs TRBV7-6 and TRBJ2-1; the D is unclear. The receptor comes from an adult with an advanced solid tumor such as melanoma, head and neck, liver or kidney cancer. CDR3 protein: CASSLNRGEQFF. The CDR3, as DNA: TGTGCCAGCAGTTTAAACCGCGGAGAGCAGTTCTTC.